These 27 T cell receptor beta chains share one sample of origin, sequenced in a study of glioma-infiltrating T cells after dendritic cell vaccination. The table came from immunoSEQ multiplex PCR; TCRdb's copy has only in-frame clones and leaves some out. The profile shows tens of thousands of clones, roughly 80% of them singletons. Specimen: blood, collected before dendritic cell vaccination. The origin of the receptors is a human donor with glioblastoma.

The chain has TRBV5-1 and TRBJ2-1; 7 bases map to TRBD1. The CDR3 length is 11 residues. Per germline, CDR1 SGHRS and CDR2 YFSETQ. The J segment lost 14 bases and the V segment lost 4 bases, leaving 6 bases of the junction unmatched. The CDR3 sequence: CASSAKGGEFF. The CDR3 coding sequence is TGCGCCAGCAGCGCAAAAGGGGGCGAGTTCTTC.

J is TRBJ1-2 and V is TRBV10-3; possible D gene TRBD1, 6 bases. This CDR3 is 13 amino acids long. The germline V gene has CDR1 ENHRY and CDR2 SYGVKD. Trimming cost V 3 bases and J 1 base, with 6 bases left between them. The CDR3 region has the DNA TGTGCCATCAGTGACAGGGGTAACTATGGCTACACCTTC. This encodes CAISDRGNYGYTF.

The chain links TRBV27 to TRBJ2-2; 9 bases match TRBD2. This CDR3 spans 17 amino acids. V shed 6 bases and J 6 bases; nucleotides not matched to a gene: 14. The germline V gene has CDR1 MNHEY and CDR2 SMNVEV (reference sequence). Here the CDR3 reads CASSRLTSGTSSGELFF. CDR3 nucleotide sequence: TGTGCCAGCAGCAGACTTACATCAGGGACTAGCTCCGGGGAGCTGTTTTTT.

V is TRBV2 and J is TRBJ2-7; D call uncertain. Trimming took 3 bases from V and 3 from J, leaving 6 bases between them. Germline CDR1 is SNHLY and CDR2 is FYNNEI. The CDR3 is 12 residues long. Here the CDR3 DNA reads TGTGCCAGCAGTGACCCGAACTACGAGCAGTACGTC. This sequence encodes CASSDPNYEQYV.

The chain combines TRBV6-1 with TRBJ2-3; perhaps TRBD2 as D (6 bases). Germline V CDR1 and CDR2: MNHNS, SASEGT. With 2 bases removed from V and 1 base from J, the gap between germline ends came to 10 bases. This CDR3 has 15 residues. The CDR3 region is CASSEFGGGTDTQYF. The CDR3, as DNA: TGTGCCAGCAGTGAATTTGGCGGGGGCACAGATACGCAGTATTTT.

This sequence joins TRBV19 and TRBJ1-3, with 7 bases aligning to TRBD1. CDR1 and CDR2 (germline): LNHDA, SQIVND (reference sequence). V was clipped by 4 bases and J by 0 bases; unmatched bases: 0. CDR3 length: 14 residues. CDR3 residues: CASSTGGSGNTIYF. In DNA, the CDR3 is TGTGCCAGTAGTACAGGGGGCTCTGGAAACACCATATATTTT.

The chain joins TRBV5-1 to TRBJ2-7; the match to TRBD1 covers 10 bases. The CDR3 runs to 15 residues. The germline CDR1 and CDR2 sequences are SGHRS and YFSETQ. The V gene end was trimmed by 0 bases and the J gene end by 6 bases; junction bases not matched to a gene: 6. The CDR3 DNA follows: TGCGCCAGCAGCTTGGAGGGGGACAGGGGAAGCGAGCAGTACTTC. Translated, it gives CASSLEGDRGSEQYF.

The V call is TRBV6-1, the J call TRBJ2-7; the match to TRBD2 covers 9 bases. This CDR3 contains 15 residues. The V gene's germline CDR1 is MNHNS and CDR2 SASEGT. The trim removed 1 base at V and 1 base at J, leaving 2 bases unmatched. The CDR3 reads CASSEVAGGSYEQYV. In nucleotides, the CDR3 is TGTGCCAGCAGTGAAGTGGCGGGAGGGTCCTACGAGCAGTACGTC.

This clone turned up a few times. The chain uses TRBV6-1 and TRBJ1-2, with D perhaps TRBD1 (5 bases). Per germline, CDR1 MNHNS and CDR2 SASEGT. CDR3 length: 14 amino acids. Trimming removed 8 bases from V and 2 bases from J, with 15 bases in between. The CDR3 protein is CASLILTGNYGYTF. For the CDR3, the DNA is TGTGCCAGCCTAATCCTCACAGGAAACTATGGCTACACCTTC.

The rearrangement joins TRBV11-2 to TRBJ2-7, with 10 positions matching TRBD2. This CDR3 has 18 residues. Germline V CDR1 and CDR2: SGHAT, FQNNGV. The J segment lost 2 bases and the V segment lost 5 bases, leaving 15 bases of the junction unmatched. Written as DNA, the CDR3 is TGTGCCAGCAGCCCAAGGGGTCTTAGAACTAGCGGGACCTACGAGCAGTACTTC. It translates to CASSPRGLRTSGTYEQYF.

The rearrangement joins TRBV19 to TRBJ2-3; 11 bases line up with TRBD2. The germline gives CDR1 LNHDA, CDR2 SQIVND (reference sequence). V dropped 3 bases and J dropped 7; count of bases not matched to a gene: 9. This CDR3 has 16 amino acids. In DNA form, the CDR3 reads TGTGCCAGTAGTATGATTAAGACTAGCGGGACACATACGCAGTATTTT. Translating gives CASSMIKTSGTHTQYF.

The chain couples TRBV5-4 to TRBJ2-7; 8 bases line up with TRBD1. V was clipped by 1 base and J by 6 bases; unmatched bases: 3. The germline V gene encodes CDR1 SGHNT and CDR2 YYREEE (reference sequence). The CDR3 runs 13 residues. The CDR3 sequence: CASSLRQGSEQYV. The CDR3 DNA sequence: TGTGCCAGCAGCTTGCGACAGGGGAGCGAGCAGTACGTC.

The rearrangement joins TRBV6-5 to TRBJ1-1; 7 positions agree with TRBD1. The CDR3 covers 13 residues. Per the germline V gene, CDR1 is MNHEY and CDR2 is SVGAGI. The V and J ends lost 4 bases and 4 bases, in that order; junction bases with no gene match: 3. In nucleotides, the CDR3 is TGTGCCAGCAGTTCCCGGGACAGCACTGAAGCTTTCTTT. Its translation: CASSSRDSTEAFF.

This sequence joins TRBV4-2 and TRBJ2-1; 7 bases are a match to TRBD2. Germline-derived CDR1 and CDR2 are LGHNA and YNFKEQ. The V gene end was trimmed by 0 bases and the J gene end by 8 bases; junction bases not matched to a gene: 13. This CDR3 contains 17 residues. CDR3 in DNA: TGTGCCAGCAGCCAAGAGGGGCTAGCGGTCGCTAGGGATGAGCAGTTCTTC. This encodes CASSQEGLAVARDEQFF.

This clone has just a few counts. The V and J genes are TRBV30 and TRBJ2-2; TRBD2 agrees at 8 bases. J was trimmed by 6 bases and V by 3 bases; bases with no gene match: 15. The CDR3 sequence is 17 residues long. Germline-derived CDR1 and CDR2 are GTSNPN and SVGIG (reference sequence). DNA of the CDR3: TGTGCCTGGAGCGACGCCGCAGCGGGAGCGCGCTCCGGGGAGCTGTTTTTT. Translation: CAWSDAAAGARSGELFF.

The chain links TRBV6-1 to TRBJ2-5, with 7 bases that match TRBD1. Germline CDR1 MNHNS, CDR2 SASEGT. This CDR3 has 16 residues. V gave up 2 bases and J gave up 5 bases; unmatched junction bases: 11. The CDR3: CASSESRTGSGETQYF. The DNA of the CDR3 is TGTGCCAGCAGTGAATCTCGGACAGGTTCGGGGGAGACCCAGTACTTC.

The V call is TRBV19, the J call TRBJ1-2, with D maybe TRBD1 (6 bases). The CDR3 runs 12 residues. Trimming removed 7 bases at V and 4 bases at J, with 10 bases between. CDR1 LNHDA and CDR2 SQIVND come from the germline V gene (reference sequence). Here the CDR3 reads CASNDRPYGYTF. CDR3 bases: TGTGCCAGTAACGACAGGCCCTATGGCTACACCTTC.

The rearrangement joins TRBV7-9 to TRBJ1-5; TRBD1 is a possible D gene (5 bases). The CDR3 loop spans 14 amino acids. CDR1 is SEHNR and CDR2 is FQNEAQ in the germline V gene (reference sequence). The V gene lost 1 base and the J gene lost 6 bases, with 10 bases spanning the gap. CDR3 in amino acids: CASSLGEGSQPQHF. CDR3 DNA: TGTGCCAGCAGCTTAGGGGAGGGGAGTCAGCCCCAGCATTTT.

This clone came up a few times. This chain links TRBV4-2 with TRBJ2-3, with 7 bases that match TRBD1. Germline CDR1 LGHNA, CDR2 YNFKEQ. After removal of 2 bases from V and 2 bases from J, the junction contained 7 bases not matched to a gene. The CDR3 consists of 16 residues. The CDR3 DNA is TGTGCCAGCAGCCAAAAGACAGGGTTCATCACAGATACGCAGTATTTT. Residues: CASSQKTGFITDTQYF.

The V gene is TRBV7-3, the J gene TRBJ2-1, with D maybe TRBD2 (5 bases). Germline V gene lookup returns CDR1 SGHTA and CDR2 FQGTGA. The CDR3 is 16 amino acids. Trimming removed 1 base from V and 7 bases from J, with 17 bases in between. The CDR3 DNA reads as TGTGCCAGCAGCTTAAATCCGGGAACCCTGAGGAATGAGCAGTTCTTC. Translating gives CASSLNPGTLRNEQFF.

The CDR3 spells CASSLDRGVQPQHF. The DNA of the CDR3 is TGTGCCAGCAGCTTGGACAGGGGGGTACAGCCCCAGCATTTT. V and J are TRBV11-2 and TRBJ1-5, with 10 bases fitting TRBD1. V trimming: 3 bases; J trimming: 7 bases; junction bases outside the gene matches: 3. CDR3 length: 14 residues. Germline lookup yields CDR1 SGHAT and CDR2 FQNNGV. Complete variable domain (other parts from reference TRBV11-2 and TRBJ1-5): EAGVAQSPRYKIIEKRQSVAFWCNPISGHATLYWYQQILGQGPKLLIQFQNNGVVDDSQLPKDRFSAERLKGVDSTLKIQPAKLEDSAVYLCASSLDRGVQPQHFGDGTRLSIL.

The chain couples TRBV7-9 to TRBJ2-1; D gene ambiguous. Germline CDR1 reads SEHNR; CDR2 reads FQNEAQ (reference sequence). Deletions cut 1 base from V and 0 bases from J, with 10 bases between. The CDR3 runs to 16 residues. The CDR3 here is CASSLGRPPSYNEQFF. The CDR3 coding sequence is TGTGCCAGCAGCTTAGGGCGGCCGCCCTCCTACAATGAGCAGTTCTTC.

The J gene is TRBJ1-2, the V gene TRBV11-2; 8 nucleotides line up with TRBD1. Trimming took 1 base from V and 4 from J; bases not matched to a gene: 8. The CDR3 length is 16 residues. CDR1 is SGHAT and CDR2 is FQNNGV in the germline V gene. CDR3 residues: CASSLAGTGGPYGYTF. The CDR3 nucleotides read TGTGCCAGCAGCTTAGCAGGTACAGGGGGTCCCTATGGCTACACCTTC.

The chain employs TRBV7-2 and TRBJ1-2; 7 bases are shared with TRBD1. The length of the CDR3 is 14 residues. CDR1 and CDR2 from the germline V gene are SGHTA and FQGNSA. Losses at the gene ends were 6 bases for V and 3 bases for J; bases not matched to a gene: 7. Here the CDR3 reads CASSPMGTDYGYTF. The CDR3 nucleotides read TGTGCCAGCAGTCCAATGGGGACAGACTATGGCTACACCTTC.

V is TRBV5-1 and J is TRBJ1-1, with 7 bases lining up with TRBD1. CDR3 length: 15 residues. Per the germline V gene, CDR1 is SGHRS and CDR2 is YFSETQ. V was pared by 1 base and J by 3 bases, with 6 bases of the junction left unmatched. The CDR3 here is CASSLSGQVYTEAFF. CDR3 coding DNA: TGCGCCAGCAGCTTGTCTGGACAGGTCTACACTGAAGCTTTCTTT.

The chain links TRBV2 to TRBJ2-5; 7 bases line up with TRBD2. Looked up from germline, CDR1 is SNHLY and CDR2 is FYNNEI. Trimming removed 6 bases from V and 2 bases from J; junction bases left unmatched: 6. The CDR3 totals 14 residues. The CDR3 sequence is CASSKEAGQETQYF. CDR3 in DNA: TGTGCCAGCAGCAAAGAAGCGGGGCAAGAGACCCAGTACTTC.

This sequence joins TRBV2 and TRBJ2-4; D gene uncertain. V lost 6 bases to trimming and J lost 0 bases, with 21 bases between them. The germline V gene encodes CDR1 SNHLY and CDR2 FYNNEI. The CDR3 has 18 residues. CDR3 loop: CASRAAQYLVQAKNIQYF. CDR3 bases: TGTGCCAGCAGGGCCGCCCAATACCTAGTTCAAGCCAAAAACATTCAGTACTTC.